This TCR beta chain was documented in a study of cytomegalovirus exposure and HLA in healthy donors. This CDR3 comprises 16 residues. J lost 4 bases, V lost 0 bases, and 8 bases had no gene match. Germline assignment: CDR1 LNHDA and CDR2 SQIVND (reference sequence). This table comes from immunoSEQ multiplex PCR, and its TCRdb copy is limited to in-frame clones, with some not included. The sample yields around 260,000 clones, around 91% seen once. The chain combines TRBV19 with TRBJ1-2; 7 nucleotides align to TRBD1. The source is a woman younger than 45 in good health and CMV-seronegative. The sample taken for sequencing was PBMCs. The CDR3 sequence is CASSIDGRGHLYGYTF. The CDR3 bases are TGTGCCAGTAGTATAGATGGGAGGGGGCATCTCTATGGCTACACCTTC.